The clone carrying this T cell receptor beta chain showed up many times. With 4 bases removed from V and 7 bases from J, the gap between germline ends came to 14 bases. The germline gives CDR1 SGHDT, CDR2 YYEEEE. The CDR3 totals 14 residues. This sample stems from a study of T-cell reconstitution after alpha-beta-depleted transplantation in children. This sample's TCRbeta library carried unique molecular identifier barcodes. A single record per CDR3 protein comes from TCRdb applying MiXCR to the PCR reads. The table includes about 110,000 distinct CDR3 sequences, 9% to 12% detected once. The TCR sequence derives from a human donor who donated a stem cell graft to a child with acute lymphoblastic leukemia. This material consisted of PBMCs from the stem cell graft donor, taken from the stem cell graft. This sequence joins TRBV5-6 and TRBJ2-2, with D unresolved. The CDR3 reads CASSQRKGLGELFF. The CDR3 coding sequence is TGTGCCAGCAGCCAGAGGAAGGGCCTCGGGGAGCTGTTTTTT.